Listed below are T cell receptor beta chains from one sample, sequenced in a study of CD8+ T cells in alopecia areata. Assay: immunoSEQ multiplex PCR; the TCRdb copy retains only in-frame clones and omits some. The data contain 130,000 to 150,000 clones, about 89% of them singletons. The sequences come from CD8+ T cells sorted from blood, collected at week 0. These receptors all stem from a human donor with alopecia areata. Each CDR3 is given with its conserved first and last residue. The D gene is left open where the match is weak. Size values are once, few and many counts, or a class for expanded clones, and some rows have none.

d_call cdr3_length clone_size j_call v_call cdr3_nt cdr3_aa
TRBD1 17 . TRBJ1-2 TRBV25-1 TGTGCCAGCAGTGATCCCACTACGCCGGGACAGGGAGTTGGCTACACCTTC CASSDPTTPGQGVGYTF
. 13 . TRBJ2-7 TRBV27 TGTGCCAGCACCGGGGACGGACCCTACGAGCAGTACTTC CASTGDGPYEQYF
. 15 . TRBJ2-3 TRBV4-1 TGCGCCAGCAGCCAAGAACGTCGGGTGCCAGATACGCAGTATTTT CASSQERRVPDTQYF
TRBD1 15 few TRBJ2-2 TRBV29-1 TGCAGCGTGGAGGACAGGGGCGATAGCACCGGGGAGCTGTTTTTT CSVEDRGDSTGELFF
TRBD1 14 once TRBJ2-7 TRBV6-1 TGTGCCAGCCAGGACAGGGTCGTAATCTACGAGCAGTACTTC CASQDRVVIYEQYF
. 13 . TRBJ2-7 TRBV19 TGTGCCAGTAGTATTGGAGGGCTAAACGAGCAGTACTTC CASSIGGLNEQYF
TRBD1 15 . TRBJ2-1 TRBV5-4 TGTGCCAGCAGCCCACCCGGGACAGATTACAATGAGCAGTTCTTC CASSPPGTDYNEQFF
. 15 . TRBJ2-7 TRBV19 TGTGCCAGTAGTATAGGAGCGACAGGAACCTACGAGCAGTACTTC CASSIGATGTYEQYF
TRBD2 14 . TRBJ2-3 TRBV7-2 TGTGCCAGCAGCCAGCGGGGGGCCACAGATACGCAGTATTTT CASSQRGATDTQYF
. 14 . TRBJ2-7 TRBV5-1 TGCGCCAGCAGCTTCGCTGCGGGCTCCTACGAGCAGTACTTC CASSFAAGSYEQYF
. 13 . TRBJ2-7 TRBV29-1 TGCAGCGTTGAACAGGGGACCTCCTACGAGCAGTACTTC CSVEQGTSYEQYF
. 13 few TRBJ2-3 TRBV7-9 TGTGCCAGCAGCCACGGGGCCACAGATACGCAGTATTTT CASSHGATDTQYF
TRBD1 15 . TRBJ1-5 TRBV18 TGTGCCAGCTCTCCCGGGACAGGGGGCTATCAGCCCCAGCATTTT CASSPGTGGYQPQHF
TRBD1 15 . TRBJ1-2 TRBV5-4 TGTGCCAGCGCATCCGGGACAGATTCTAACTATGGCTACACCTTC CASASGTDSNYGYTF
. 14 . TRBJ1-5 TRBV9 TGTGCCAGCAGCGCATTCGAAGGCAATCAGCCCCAGCATTTT CASSAFEGNQPQHF
. 15 . TRBJ2-7 TRBV4-2 TGTGCCAGCAGCCAAGGGACGGAACTCGCCTACGAGCAGTACTTC CASSQGTELAYEQYF
TRBD2 16 . TRBJ2-1 TRBV10-3 TGTGCCATCAGTGATCCGGGACTAGCGGGAGACAATGAGCAGTTCTTC CAISDPGLAGDNEQFF
TRBD1 14 . TRBJ1-1 TRBV5-1 TGCGCCAGCATGGCGGGACAGGGGAACTCTGAAGCTTTCTTT CASMAGQGNSEAFF
. 14 . TRBJ1-5 TRBV9 TGTGCCAGCAGCGTAGAGAGGACAGATCAGCCCCAGCATTTT CASSVERTDQPQHF
. 17 once TRBJ2-1 TRBV7-7 TGTGCTAGCAGCCCCAGTGGATCTGGGGGGTCCTACAATGAGCAGTTCTTC CASSPSGSGGSYNEQFF
. 16 once TRBJ2-7 TRBV27 TGTGCCAGCAGTCCGCTTTTAGCCATAAGCTCCTACGAGCAGTACTTC CASSPLLAISSYEQYF
. 14 . TRBJ2-7 TRBV7-2 TGTGCCAGCAGTCCGAGGGGGGCCTACTACGAGCAGTACTTC CASSPRGAYYEQYF
TRBD2 14 . TRBJ2-1 TRBV4-2 TGTGCCAGCAGCCCCGGGGAGGGGTTTGATGAGCAGTTCTTC CASSPGEGFDEQFF
TRBD1 15 . TRBJ1-2 TRBV4-1 TGCGCCAGCAGCTATTCCACCGGGACAGGGGAGGGCTACACCTTC CASSYSTGTGEGYTF
. 13 . TRBJ2-7 TRBV9 TGTGCCAGCAGCGGGGACCAGATCTACGAGCAGTACTTC CASSGDQIYEQYF
TRBD1 11 . TRBJ2-3 TRBV29-1 TGCAGCGTTGAAGACGGGACAGGGGAGTATTTT CSVEDGTGEYF
. 13 once TRBJ1-2 TRBV10-2 TGCGCCAGCAGTGAGGGCAGGGGTCCTGGCTACACCTTC CASSEGRGPGYTF
TRBD1 15 . TRBJ1-1 TRBV7-9 TGTGCCAGCAGCAATCGGACAGGGGGCTACACTGAAGCTTTCTTT CASSNRTGGYTEAFF
. 15 few TRBJ2-2 TRBV27 TGTGCCAGCAGTTTGGTCACCCCATGGACCGGGGAGCTGTTTTTT CASSLVTPWTGELFF
TRBD1 16 . TRBJ2-6 TRBV27 TGTGCCAGCAGGGACAGGGGAGGAGCTGGGGCCAACGTCCTGACTTTC CASRDRGGAGANVLTF
. 13 . TRBJ2-7 TRBV6-5 TGTGCCAGCAGTTACTCGAGTTGGAGCGAGCAGTACTTC CASSYSSWSEQYF
. 12 . TRBJ2-7 TRBV28 TGTGCCAGCAGTTTCGACTGGACCGAGCAGTACTTC CASSFDWTEQYF
TRBD1 15 . TRBJ2-7 TRBV6-5 TGTGCCAGCAGTTACTCCACAGGGGGCCAGTACGAGCAGTACTTC CASSYSTGGQYEQYF
. 16 . TRBJ2-1 TRBV4-1 TGCGCCAGCAGCCAAGATCACGGGGGCTTATACAATGAGCAGTTCTTC CASSQDHGGLYNEQFF
. 13 . TRBJ2-2 TRBV11-2 TGTGCCAGCAGCTTCGGACTAACCGGGGAGCTGTTTTTT CASSFGLTGELFF
TRBD1 15 . TRBJ2-5 TRBV11-2 TGTGCCAGCAGCTTAGGGGACAGGGGTGGACGGACCCAGTACTTC CASSLGDRGGRTQYF
. 13 . TRBJ2-7 TRBV27 TGTGCCAGCAGTTCGACCGTGACCTACGAGCAGTACTTC CASSSTVTYEQYF
TRBD2 15 few TRBJ2-7 TRBV7-9 TGTGCCAGCAGCTTCGCGGGACTAGCGGATTACGAGCAGTACTTC CASSFAGLADYEQYF
TRBD1 14 few TRBJ2-7 TRBV29-1 TGCAGCGTTGAAGGACAGGGCCCTTCCTACGAGCAGTACTTC CSVEGQGPSYEQYF
TRBD1 17 . TRBJ2-3 TRBV7-2 TGTGCCAGCAGCTCGTCCGGGACAGGGCCTAGCACAGATACGCAGTATTTT CASSSSGTGPSTDTQYF
TRBD2 15 . TRBJ2-7 TRBV29-1 TGCAGCGTTGAACGGACTAGCGGGAGTTTTTACGAGCAGTACTTC CSVERTSGSFYEQYF
. 15 . TRBJ2-4 TRBV15 TGTGCCACCAGCAGGGTAACAGAGACCAAAAACATTCAGTACTTC CATSRVTETKNIQYF
. 15 few TRBJ2-1 TRBV7-9 TGTGCCAGCAGCTTAGCGGGGAGCTCCTACAATGAGCAGTTCTTC CASSLAGSSYNEQFF
. 18 . TRBJ1-2 TRBV10-2 TGCGCCAGCAGTGAACGGGCGAGGACGGCTAGGTTTCACTATGGCTACACCTTC CASSERARTARFHYGYTF